This T cell receptor (beta chain) is drawn from a study of cytomegalovirus exposure and HLA in healthy donors. Regarding the study as a whole: A later analysis, which compared TCR beta chains of equal frequency, found the HLA-associated ones more clonally expanded.

The study ran its PCR with 60 Vbeta and 13 Jbeta primers. TCRdb keeps only in-frame clones here, not all; method: immunoSEQ multiplex PCR. The table records 160,000 or so clones, under 85% of them present only once. This clone was seen once. The antigen is unknown. The CDR3 has 15 amino acids. The V and J ends lost 4 bases and 14 bases, in that order; junction bases with no gene match: 14. Germline CDR1 LNHDA, CDR2 SQIVND (reference sequence). Absent from the records is this donor's CMV serostatus. The clonotype originates from a human donor in good health. The chain is built from TRBV19 and TRBJ1-6, with 7 bases fitting TRBD1. The source material was PBMCs. The CDR3 spells CASSRGPDRVGSLHF. The CDR3 DNA follows: TGTGCCAGTAGTAGGGGACCCGACAGGGTCGGGTCCCTCCACTTT.